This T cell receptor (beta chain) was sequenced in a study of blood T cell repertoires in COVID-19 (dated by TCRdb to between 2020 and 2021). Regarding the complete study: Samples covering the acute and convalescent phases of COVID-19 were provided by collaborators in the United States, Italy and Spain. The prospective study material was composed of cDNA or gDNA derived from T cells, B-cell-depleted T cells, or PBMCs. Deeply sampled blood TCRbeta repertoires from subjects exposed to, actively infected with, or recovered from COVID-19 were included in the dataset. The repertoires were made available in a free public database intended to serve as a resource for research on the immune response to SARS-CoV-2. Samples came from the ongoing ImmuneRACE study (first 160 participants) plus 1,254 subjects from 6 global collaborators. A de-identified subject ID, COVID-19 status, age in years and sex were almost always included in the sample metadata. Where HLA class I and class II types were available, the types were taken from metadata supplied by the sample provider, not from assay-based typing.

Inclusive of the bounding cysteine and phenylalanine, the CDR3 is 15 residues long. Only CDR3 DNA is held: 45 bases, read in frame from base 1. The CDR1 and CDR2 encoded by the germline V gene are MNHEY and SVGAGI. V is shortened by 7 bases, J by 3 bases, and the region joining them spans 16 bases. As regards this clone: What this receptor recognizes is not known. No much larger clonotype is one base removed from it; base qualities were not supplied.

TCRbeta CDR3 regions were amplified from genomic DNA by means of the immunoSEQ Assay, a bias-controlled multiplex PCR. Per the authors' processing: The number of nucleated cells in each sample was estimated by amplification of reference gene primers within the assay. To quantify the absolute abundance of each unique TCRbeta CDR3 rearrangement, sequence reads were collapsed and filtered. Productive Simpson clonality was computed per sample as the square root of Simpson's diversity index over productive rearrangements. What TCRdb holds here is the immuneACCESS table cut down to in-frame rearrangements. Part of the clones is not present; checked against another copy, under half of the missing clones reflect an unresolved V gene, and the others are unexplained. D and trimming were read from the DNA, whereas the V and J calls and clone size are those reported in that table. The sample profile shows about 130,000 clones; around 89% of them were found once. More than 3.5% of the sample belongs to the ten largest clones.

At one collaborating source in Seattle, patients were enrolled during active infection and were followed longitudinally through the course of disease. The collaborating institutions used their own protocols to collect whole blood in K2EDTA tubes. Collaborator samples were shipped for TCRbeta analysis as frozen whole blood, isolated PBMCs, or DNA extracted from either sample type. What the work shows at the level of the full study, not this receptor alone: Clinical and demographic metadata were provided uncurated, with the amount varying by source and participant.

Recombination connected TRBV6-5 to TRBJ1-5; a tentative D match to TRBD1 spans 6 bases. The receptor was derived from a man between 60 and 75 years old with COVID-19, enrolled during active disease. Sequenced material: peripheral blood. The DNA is TGTGCCAGCACCCCCCTCGGGACACTCAATCAGCCCCAGCATTTT. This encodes CASTPLGTLNQPQHF.